The sequence of this T cell receptor (beta chain) was determined in a study of blood T cell repertoires in COVID-19 (dated by TCRdb to 2020 to 2021). Concerning the study at large: Samples covering the acute and convalescent phases of COVID-19 were provided by collaborators in the United States, Italy and Spain. Samples came from the ongoing ImmuneRACE study (first 160 participants) plus 1,254 subjects from 6 global collaborators. A freely available public database, intended as a resource for researchers studying the immune response to SARS-CoV-2, is where the repertoires were released. The prospective study material was composed of cDNA or gDNA derived from T cells, B-cell-depleted T cells, or PBMCs. A de-identified subject ID, COVID-19 status, age in years and sex were almost always included in the sample metadata. HLA class I and class II types, where available, came from metadata supplied by the sample provider rather than from assay-based typing. Deeply sampled blood TCRbeta repertoires from subjects exposed to, actively infected with, or recovered from COVID-19 were included in the dataset.

A remark on this clone: The specificity of this receptor is unknown. Within one base of it there is no much larger clone, and no base qualities were kept.

Each collaborating institution followed its own protocols to collect whole blood in K2EDTA tubes. Collaborator samples were shipped for TCRbeta analysis as frozen whole blood, isolated PBMCs, or DNA extracted from either sample type. The CDR1 and CDR2 encoded by the germline V gene (reference sequence) are SEHNR and FQNEAQ. The junction carries 9 bases between V and J, which are trimmed by 0 bases and 7 bases respectively. Measured from the cysteine to the phenylalanine, the CDR3 is 14 residues long. Only the CDR3 DNA is retained, 42 bases long and in frame from the first base. The study at large found these results: The amount of clinical and demographic metadata varied by source and participant and was provided uncurated.

TCRbeta CDR3 regions were amplified from genomic DNA using the immunoSEQ Assay, a bias-controlled multiplex PCR. Per the authors' processing: Within the assay, amplification of reference gene primers was used to estimate how many nucleated cells each sample contained. Sequence reads were collapsed and filtered to measure the absolute abundance of every unique TCRbeta CDR3 rearrangement. For each sample, productive Simpson clonality was calculated as the square root of Simpson's diversity index across productive rearrangements. The table was pulled from immuneACCESS by TCRdb, which kept in-frame rearrangements only. Such tables lose some clones; where checked, under half of the loss comes from unresolved V genes, and the rest has no known cause. V, J and clone size are those of that table, while D and trimming were read from the DNA. Counted in this sample were some 11,000 clones; approximately 88% of them appeared once. The ten largest clonotypes hold under 5.5% of the sample.

This chain is built from TRBV7-9 and TRBJ1-4, and the D gene may be TRBD1, 5 bases matching. The receptor was derived from a human donor in a cohort sampled during active COVID-19. Sequenced sample: peripheral blood. The CDR3 region has the sequence CASSLALGREKLFF. The sequenced DNA is TGTGCCAGCAGCTTAGCGTTGGGGCGTGAAAAACTGTTTTTT.